The 31 T cell receptor beta chains below all came from one sample that was sequenced in a study of T cell responses to AZD1222 COVID-19 vaccine. Produced via immunoSEQ multiplex PCR; TCRdb's table is partial and in-frame only. The data hold 200,000 or so clones, with 85% to 90% observed a single time. Sequenced here: peripheral blood, sampled on day 0 of MenACWY control vaccination. These TCRs come from an adult in good health.

In nucleotides, the CDR3 is TGTGCCAGCACCCCGGGACAGGGGTCCGGAAACACCATATATTTT. Protein: CASTPGQGSGNTIYF. This sequence joins TRBV9 and TRBJ1-3; 10 bases align to TRBD1. Germline V gene sequence: CDR1 SGDLS, CDR2 YYNGEE. This CDR3 has 15 amino acids. Trimming at V came to 6 bases and at J to 4 bases, leaving 7 bases not matched to a gene.

This CDR3 reads CATSAPGASYNEQFF. The CDR3 DNA follows: TGTGCCACCAGTGCCCCGGGAGCCTCCTACAATGAGCAGTTCTTC. V gene TRBV24-1 combines with J gene TRBJ2-1, with D possibly being TRBD2 (6 bases). The V gene's germline CDR1 is KGHDR and CDR2 SFDVKD. The V end was cut by 5 bases, the J end by 0 bases, with 10 bases between. The CDR3 length is 15 residues.

V is TRBV28 and J is TRBJ1-2, with D possibly TRBD1 on 6 matching bases. The CDR3 is 13 residues long. Germline V gene data show CDR1 as MDHEN and CDR2 as SYDVKM. Trimming shortened V by 3 bases and J by 4 bases, and 9 bases separated the two germline ends. The CDR3 loop reads CASSFAGAYGYTF. CDR3 in DNA: TGTGCCAGCAGTTTCGCAGGGGCCTATGGCTACACCTTC.

V usage is TRBV24-1 and J usage is TRBJ2-5; 7 nucleotides agree with TRBD1. The CDR3 contains 14 residues. Germline lookup yields CDR1 KGHDR and CDR2 SFDVKD. V was pared by 2 bases and J by 4 bases, with 3 bases of the junction left unmatched. This chain's CDR3 is CATSDSRGRETQYF. The CDR3 DNA is TGTGCCACCAGTGATTCCAGGGGGAGAGAGACCCAGTACTTC.

Comment on this clone: One end of the junction fails to match germline, which may point to a read error. The chain carries TRBV13 and TRBJ1-4, with a possible D match to TRBD1 (6 bases). The CDR3 totals 12 residues. Germline CDR1 PRHDT, CDR2 FYEKMQ (reference sequence). The CDR3 here is CASSSQGRPMVF. The CDR3 DNA reads as TGTGCCAGCAGCTCTCAGGGGCGTCCCATGGTCTTT.

The chain is built from TRBV10-1 and TRBJ2-3; D not resolved. V was cut by 2 bases and J by 10 bases, with 10 bases left in between. The CDR3 is 12 residues long. Germline CDR1 WNHNN, CDR2 SYGVQD (reference sequence). The CDR3 bases are TGCGCCAGCAGTGAGGGTGATAGTTCGCAGTATTTT. It is translated as CASSEGDSSQYF.

V usage is TRBV7-9 and J usage is TRBJ1-1, with 8 positions matching TRBD1. This CDR3 is 16 amino acids long. J was trimmed by 6 bases and V by 6 bases; bases with no gene match: 15. Germline lookup yields CDR1 SEHNR and CDR2 FQNEAQ (reference sequence). The CDR3 DNA follows: TGTGCCAGCAGGCGGGACAGGCTCTCCCCCACTTCTGAAGCTTTCTTT. This sequence encodes CASRRDRLSPTSEAFF. Full variable domain (outside the CDR3, taken from reference TRBV7-9 and TRBJ1-1): DTGVSQNPRHKITKRGQNVTFRCDPISEHNRLYWYRQTLGQGPEFLTYFQNEAQLEKSRLLSDRFSAERPKGSFSTLEIQRTEQGDSAMYLCASRRDRLSPTSEAFFGQGTRLTVV.

This chain connects TRBV30 to TRBJ1-2, with a possible D match to TRBD1 (6 bases). The germline V gene encodes CDR1 GTSNPN and CDR2 SVGIG (reference sequence). The ends were cut back, 2 bases at V and 8 bases at J, with 21 bases in the middle. This CDR3 region has 15 residues. The CDR3 loop reads CAWSLPGQGQIGYTF. The CDR3 nucleotides read TGTGCCTGGAGTCTTCCCGGTCAGGGGCAGATAGGCTACACCTTC.

The rearrangement joins TRBV15 to TRBJ1-2; D is perhaps TRBD1 (6 bases). V lost 9 bases to trimming and J lost 3 bases, with 11 bases between them. The germline V gene has CDR1 LNHNV and CDR2 YYDKDF (reference sequence). There are 12 residues in the CDR3. CDR3 nucleotide sequence: TGTGCCACGAGACAGGAGTACTATGGCTACACCTTC. Translation gives CATRQEYYGYTF.

J is TRBJ2-3 and V is TRBV19, with a possible D match to TRBD1 (6 bases). Per germline, CDR1 LNHDA and CDR2 SQIVND (reference sequence). The V gene lost 1 base and the J gene lost 11 bases, with 13 bases spanning the gap. The CDR3 covers 13 residues. CDR3 bases: TGTGCCAGTAGTATAGCGGGACAAAGACAGCAGTATTTT. Translating it yields CASSIAGQRQQYF.

This rearrangement joins TRBV28 to TRBJ2-1, with D possibly matching TRBD2 (5 bases). CDR3 length: 12 residues. The germline CDR1 and CDR2 sequences are MDHEN and SYDVKM. V was cut by 5 bases and J by 5 bases, with 7 bases left in between. The CDR3 region is CASSERNNEQFF. The CDR3 DNA sequence: TGTGCCAGCAGTGAGCGGAACAATGAGCAGTTCTTC.

This chain joins TRBV20-1 and TRBJ2-1; 8 nucleotides match TRBD1. The CDR3 is 17 residues long. In germline, CDR1 is DFQATT, CDR2 SNEGSKA (reference sequence). The trim removed 3 bases at V and 4 bases at J, leaving 14 bases unmatched. The CDR3 bases are TGCAGTGCTAGTGGAGGGCAGGGGGCGAACCTGTACAATGAGCAGTTCTTC. Translation gives CSASGGQGANLYNEQFF.

The chain employs TRBV7-8 and TRBJ2-7; 13 bases map to TRBD2. CDR3 size: 18 residues. The junction had 13 bases not matched to a gene; V was cut back by 5 bases and J by 3 bases. Germline assignment: CDR1 SGHVS and CDR2 FQNEAQ. For the CDR3, the DNA is TGTGCCAGCAGCCGTACTAGCGGGGGGGCCCCCCCCTTCTACGAGCAGTACTTC. Translation: CASSRTSGGAPPFYEQYF.

J is TRBJ1-3 and V is TRBV7-9; no clear D. The CDR3 extends over 15 amino acids. With 5 bases removed from V and 0 bases from J, the gap between germline ends came to 11 bases. Germline CDR1 is SEHNR and CDR2 is FQNEAQ (reference sequence). This CDR3 reads CASSADSGSGNTIYF. The CDR3 DNA sequence: TGTGCCAGCAGCGCCGACTCGGGCTCTGGAAACACCATATATTTT.

The gene calls are TRBV3-1 (or the pseudogene TRBV3-2) and TRBJ1-1, with no clear D. The CDR3 contains 14 residues. In germline, CDR1 is LGHDT, CDR2 YNNKEL (reference sequence). Between the trimmed V and J ends, which lost 1 base and 4 bases, there was a span of 10 bases. As DNA, the CDR3 is TGTGCCAGCAGCCAAGTGGAAGCGAGCACTGAAGCTTTCTTT. Its translation: CASSQVEASTEAFF.

The J gene is TRBJ1-6, the V gene TRBV9; 10 nucleotides agree with TRBD1. The CDR3 loop spans 17 amino acids. The V and J ends lost 3 bases and 2 bases, in that order; junction bases with no gene match: 5. Germline CDR1 is SGDLS and CDR2 is YYNGEE. CDR3 amino acids: CASSAGQGTAYNSPLHF. CDR3 nucleotides: TGTGCCAGCAGCGCGGGACAGGGGACGGCCTATAATTCACCCCTCCACTTT.

The chain couples TRBV4-2 to TRBJ2-7; weak D call: TRBD2 (5 bases). Trimming left V 1 base short and J 5 bases short, with 12 bases between. CDR3 length equals 14 residues. From germline, CDR1 is LGHNA and CDR2 YNFKEQ. The CDR3 loop reads CASSQAEGAHEQYF. CDR3 DNA sequence: TGTGCCAGCAGCCAAGCCGAGGGAGCCCACGAGCAGTACTTC.

The gene calls are TRBV6-5 and TRBJ1-4; D uncertain. The CDR3 loop spans 14 amino acids. Trimming removed 8 bases from V and 5 bases from J, with 15 bases in between. Germline V gene lookup returns CDR1 MNHEY and CDR2 SVGAGI. For the CDR3, the DNA is TGTGCCAGCGCCCGTGGCGAAACCAATGAAAAACTGTTTTTT. It yields the protein CASARGETNEKLFF.

The chain carries TRBV4-3 and TRBJ1-5; D not resolved. The V gene's germline CDR1 is LGHNA and CDR2 YSLEER. Trimming removed 0 bases at V and 6 bases at J, with 6 bases between. The CDR3 sequence is 13 residues long. In nucleotides, the CDR3 is TGCGCCAGCAGCCAAGATCTCAGTCAGCCCCAGCATTTT. Amino acids: CASSQDLSQPQHF.

V gene TRBV3-1 (or the pseudogene TRBV3-2) combines with J gene TRBJ2-7; TRBD1 matches 10 bases. The germline gives CDR1 LGHDT, CDR2 YNNKEL (reference sequence). V dropped 5 bases and J dropped 3; count of bases not matched to a gene: 10. This CDR3 is 16 amino acids long. The CDR3 sequence is CASSEDPGTGVYEQYF. For the CDR3, the DNA is TGTGCCAGCAGCGAGGATCCCGGGACAGGGGTCTACGAGCAGTACTTC.

The chain carries TRBV10-3 and TRBJ2-7; D is ambiguous. Trimming removed 0 bases from V and 2 bases from J, with 14 bases in between. The CDR3 is 16 amino acids. Germline V gives CDR1 ENHRY, CDR2 SYGVKD. As DNA, the CDR3 is TGTGCCATCAGTGAGTCTTCATTACCATCACCCTACGAGCAGTACTTC. This gives the protein CAISESSLPSPYEQYF.

The chain combines TRBV4-1 with TRBJ1-6; D ambiguous. CDR3 length: 12 amino acids. Germline V lookup: CDR1 MGHRA, CDR2 YSYEKL. V was trimmed by 3 bases and J by 7 bases, leaving 4 bases between them. The CDR3 DNA is TGCGCCAGCAGCCACCCGAATTCACCCCTCCACTTT. Its protein product is CASSHPNSPLHF.

The V gene is TRBV29-1, the J gene TRBJ1-1; 7 nucleotides align to TRBD1. The V gene end was trimmed by 6 bases and the J gene end by 9 bases; junction bases not matched to a gene: 4. Germline V gene lookup returns CDR1 SQVTM and CDR2 ANQGSEA. The CDR3 loop spans 10 amino acids. The chain's CDR3 is CSVLQGKAFF. The DNA for the CDR3 is TGCAGCGTGCTACAGGGGAAAGCTTTCTTT.

The J gene is TRBJ1-1, the V gene TRBV10-3, with no clear D. Trimming removed 0 bases from V and 6 bases from J, with 14 bases in between. Germline V gene data show CDR1 as ENHRY and CDR2 as SYGVKD. The CDR3 spans 15 residues. The CDR3 DNA sequence: TGTGCCATCAGTGAGTCGAGGGCGGCGGCTGCTGAAGCTTTCTTT. This gives the protein CAISESRAAAAEAFF.

V gene TRBV6-5 combines with J gene TRBJ1-3, with D hard to call. CDR1 and CDR2 (germline): MNHEY, SVGAGI. V was cut by 4 bases and J by 0 bases, with 13 bases left in between. This CDR3 is built from 16 residues. As DNA, the CDR3 is TGTGCCAGCAGTTCCACAAGCCTTAACTCTGGAAACACCATATATTTT. Its translation: CASSSTSLNSGNTIYF.

This sequence joins TRBV6-2 or TRBV6-3 and TRBJ2-5, with D unclear. This CDR3 comprises 12 residues. CDR1 and CDR2 from the germline V gene are MNHEY and SVGEGT. The V end lost 8 bases, the J end lost 1 base, and 8 bases lay between the germline ends. The CDR3 here is CASGQSQETQYF. The CDR3 DNA sequence: TGTGCCAGCGGCCAGAGCCAAGAGACCCAGTACTTC.

This chain joins TRBV21-1 and TRBJ2-7; TRBD2, the table's D call, was not compared with the DNA. TRBV21-1 is assigned pseudogene status. The CDR3 loop spans 15 amino acids. CDR3 residues: CASSEGLARSYEQYF. DNA of the CDR3: TGTGCCAGCAGCGAGGGACTAGCGCGGTCCTACGAGCAGTACTTC.

A single count supports this clone. This chain uses TRBV7-8 with TRBJ1-6; D gene unclear. This CDR3 is 14 amino acids long. In germline, CDR1 is SGHVS, CDR2 FQNEAQ. V lost 7 bases and J lost 7, with 14 bases in between. CDR3 amino acids: CASTPGGPNSPLHF. The CDR3 bases are TGTGCCAGCACCCCAGGAGGGCCCAATTCACCCCTCCACTTT.

V gene TRBV5-4 combines with J gene TRBJ1-1; a possible D gene is TRBD1 (6 bases). The germline gives CDR1 SGHNT, CDR2 YYREEE (reference sequence). The CDR3 totals 15 residues. Trimming took 4 bases from V and 5 from J, leaving 18 bases between them. The DNA for the CDR3 is TGTGCCAGCAGCCCCAAAGGGGGTGTGTGGACTGAAGCTTTCTTT. Its protein is CASSPKGGVWTEAFF.

This sequence joins TRBV19 and TRBJ1-1; D not resolved. Per germline, CDR1 LNHDA and CDR2 SQIVND (reference sequence). This CDR3 is 15 amino acids long. V lost 5 bases and J lost 1, with 14 bases in between. The CDR3 DNA reads as TGTGCCAGTAGTCCCCGGAGAGGAGCGAACACTGAAGCTTTCTTT. Protein: CASSPRRGANTEAFF.

The V gene is TRBV19, the J gene TRBJ2-1; 15 bases fit TRBD2. This CDR3 has 18 residues. Trimming removed 5 bases from V and 3 bases from J; junction bases left unmatched: 8. Germline V gene sequence: CDR1 LNHDA, CDR2 SQIVND (reference sequence). The CDR3 DNA reads TGTGCCAGTAGTTTCGCCGGGACTAGCGGGGGGTTCTACAATGAGCAGTTCTTC. As protein: CASSFAGTSGGFYNEQFF.